A selection of T cell receptor beta chains follows, all from one sample in a study of CD8 T cells in ankylosing spondylitis. TCRdb analysed the 5' RACE reads with MiXCR anew, one entry per CDR3 protein. The table has 250,000 to 350,000 distinct CDR3 sequences, more than 20% seen once; the top ten hold 3% to 4%. Sequences were obtained from blood, either unsorted or a sorted T cell fraction (not recorded which). The receptors were sampled from a female donor with ankylosing spondylitis or in good health (not recorded which). Each CDR3 is given with its conserved first and last residue. The order of the fields is V gene, clone size, D gene, J gene, CDR3 protein, CDR3 DNA. The D gene is left open where the match is weak. For some rows the clone size is stated as once, few or many, or as a class when expanded; others skip it.

V: TRBV11-2; size: -; D: TRBD2; J: TRBJ2-6; CDR3: CASSLTSGNRGSGANVLTF; DNA: TGTGCCAGCAGCTTGACTAGCGGGAATAGGGGATCTGGGGCCAACGTCCTGACTTTC
V: TRBV6-5; size: -; D: TRBD1; J: TRBJ1-2; CDR3: CASSWGQGAYGYTF; DNA: TGTGCCAGCAGTTGGGGACAGGGGGCCTATGGCTACACCTTC
V: TRBV7-8; size: few; D: TRBD2; J: TRBJ2-7; CDR3: CASSLSWGGGSFDEQYF; DNA: TGTGCCAGCAGCCTCAGCTGGGGTGGCGGGAGTTTTGACGAGCAGTACTTC
V: TRBV20-1; size: many; D: TRBD2; J: TRBJ2-1; CDR3: CSGNRLAGGYSSYNEQFF; DNA: TGCAGTGGTAATCGATTAGCGGGAGGCTACAGCTCCTACAATGAGCAGTTCTTC
V: TRBV29-1; size: many; D: TRBD1; J: TRBJ1-5; CDR3: CSVPPGQGIYNQPQHF; DNA: TGCAGCGTCCCTCCGGGACAGGGTATTTACAATCAGCCCCAGCATTTT
V: TRBV6-1; size: few; D: TRBD1; J: TRBJ1-2; CDR3: CASRRGQGDGYTF; DNA: TGTGCCAGCAGAAGGGGACAGGGAGATGGCTACACCTTC
V: TRBV20-1; size: -; D: TRBD1; J: TRBJ1-2; CDR3: CSAPTTGGADGYTF; DNA: TGCAGTGCCCCCACGACAGGGGGCGCGGATGGCTACACCTTC
V: TRBV5-1; size: many; D: TRBD2; J: TRBJ2-3; CDR3: CASSFRTSGSTDTQYF; DNA: TGCGCCAGCAGCTTCCGGACTAGCGGGAGCACAGATACGCAGTATTTT
V: TRBV6-1; size: -; D: -; J: TRBJ2-7; CDR3: CAWGDSRSEQYF; DNA: TGTGCCTGGGGCGACTCTAGGAGCGAGCAGTACTTC
V: TRBV6-2/TRBV6-3; size: -; D: -; J: TRBJ2-1; CDR3: CASSDGLGRNEQFF; DNA: TGTGCCAGCAGTGACGGGCTAGGTAGGAATGAGCAGTTCTTC
V: TRBV13; size: -; D: -; J: TRBJ2-2; CDR3: CASSLAKRNTGELFF; DNA: TGTGCCAGCAGCTTAGCTAAGCGTAACACCGGGGAGCTGTTTTTT
V: TRBV5-1; size: -; D: -; J: TRBJ2-6; CDR3: CASSFSGRTSGANVLTF; DNA: TGCGCCAGCAGCTTTTCCGGCCGAACCTCTGGGGCCAACGTCCTGACTTTC
V: TRBV7-2; size: -; D: TRBD2; J: TRBJ2-7; CDR3: CASSLQRGAYEQYF; DNA: TGTGCCAGCAGCTTACAGCGGGGGGCCTACGAGCAGTACTTC
V: TRBV15; size: few; D: TRBD2; J: TRBJ2-1; CDR3: CATSREGPTSGNEQFF; DNA: TGTGCCACCAGCAGAGAGGGCCCTACTAGCGGCAATGAGCAGTTCTTC
V: TRBV27; size: -; D: TRBD2; J: TRBJ2-4; CDR3: CASSPRGSGRAANIQYF; DNA: TGTGCCAGCAGCCCCCGAGGTAGCGGGAGGGCCGCGAACATTCAGTACTTC
V: TRBV20-1; size: -; D: -; J: TRBJ2-1; CDR3: CSAPTRGNEQFF; DNA: TGCAGTGCTCCGACGAGGGGCAATGAGCAGTTCTTC
V: TRBV12-3/TRBV12-4; size: many; D: TRBD1; J: TRBJ2-7; CDR3: CASSPGTVSYEQYF; DNA: TGTGCCAGCAGTCCCGGGACAGTCTCCTACGAGCAGTACTTC
V: TRBV20-1; size: few; D: TRBD2; J: TRBJ2-1; CDR3: CSANPTSGRAGVGNEQFF; DNA: TGCAGTGCAAACCCGACTAGCGGGAGGGCCGGCGTGGGAAATGAGCAGTTCTTC
V: TRBV27; size: -; D: -; J: TRBJ2-1; CDR3: CASIQQERNEQFF; DNA: TGTGCCAGCATACAACAGGAACGCAATGAGCAGTTCTTC
V: TRBV19; size: once; D: -; J: TRBJ1-1; CDR3: CASSIGRRAEAFF; DNA: TGTGCCAGTAGTATAGGAAGGAGGGCTGAAGCTTTCTTT
V: TRBV5-6; size: -; D: -; J: TRBJ1-1; CDR3: CASSLTLGTEAFF; DNA: TGTGCCAGCAGCTTAACCCTGGGCACTGAAGCTTTCTTT
V: TRBV18; size: few; D: -; J: TRBJ2-7; CDR3: CASSATRFGYEQYF; DNA: TGTGCCAGCTCAGCGACTAGATTTGGCTACGAGCAGTACTTC
V: TRBV27; size: -; D: TRBD2; J: TRBJ2-5; CDR3: CASSLGTSEETQYF; DNA: TGTGCCAGCAGTCTAGGGACTAGCGAGGAGACCCAGTACTTC
V: TRBV7-2; size: few; D: TRBD1; J: TRBJ2-1; CDR3: CASSGQGHNEQFF; DNA: TGTGCCAGCAGCGGACAGGGCCACAATGAGCAGTTCTTC
V: TRBV2; size: -; D: -; J: TRBJ2-7; CDR3: CASSEGFSSYYEQYF; DNA: TGTGCCAGCAGTGAAGGATTCTCGTCTTACTACGAGCAGTACTTC
V: TRBV5-5; size: few; D: TRBD1; J: TRBJ1-2; CDR3: CASSRGQGGRDGYTF; DNA: TGTGCCAGCAGCCGGGGACAGGGGGGTAGGGATGGCTACACCTTC
V: TRBV5-8; size: -; D: -; J: TRBJ2-1; CDR3: CASSPTGPELQFF; DNA: TGTGCCAGCAGCCCCACGGGACCGGAGTTGCAGTTCTTC
V: TRBV6-5; size: -; D: -; J: TRBJ2-1; CDR3: CASSPDPHPSSYNEQFF; DNA: TGTGCCAGCAGCCCAGACCCCCACCCGAGCTCCTACAATGAGCAGTTCTTC
V: TRBV4-3; size: -; D: TRBD1; J: TRBJ2-5; CDR3: CASSQTTGGSETQYF; DNA: TGCGCCAGCAGCCAAACGACAGGGGGCTCAGAGACCCAGTACTTC
V: TRBV5-5; size: -; D: TRBD1; J: TRBJ1-4; CDR3: CASSLRDRATNEKLFF; DNA: TGTGCCAGCAGCTTGCGCGACAGGGCAACTAATGAAAAACTGTTTTTT
V: TRBV27; size: -; D: -; J: TRBJ2-4; CDR3: CASSLGQVGIQYF; DNA: TGTGCCAGCAGTTTAGGACAAGTCGGCATTCAGTACTTC
V: TRBV3-1; size: -; D: -; J: TRBJ2-5; CDR3: CASSQEFGVVEQGTQYF; DNA: TGTGCCAGCAGCCAAGAATTCGGGGTGGTCGAGCAGGGGACCCAGTACTTC
V: TRBV12-3/TRBV12-4; size: -; D: TRBD2; J: TRBJ2-5; CDR3: CASKLRERSETQYF; DNA: TGTGCCAGCAAACTGCGGGAGCGGTCGGAGACCCAGTACTTC
V: TRBV7-3; size: -; D: -; J: TRBJ2-1; CDR3: CASSPWERMAQFF; DNA: TGTGCCAGCAGCCCCTGGGAGAGAATGGCGCAGTTCTTC
V: TRBV6-5; size: many; D: -; J: TRBJ2-7; CDR3: CASRDTFYEQYF; DNA: TGTGCCAGTCGGGACACTTTCTACGAGCAGTACTTC
V: TRBV27; size: -; D: -; J: TRBJ1-5; CDR3: CASSLGPGGGQPQHF; DNA: TGTGCCAGCAGTTTAGGTCCGGGGGGCGGCCAGCCCCAGCATTTT
V: TRBV6-5; size: -; D: -; J: TRBJ1-2; CDR3: CASSTTGVGYTF; DNA: TGTGCCAGCAGTACGACAGGCGTGGGCTACACCTTC
V: TRBV4-2; size: -; D: -; J: TRBJ1-4; CDR3: CASSQDGQNNEKLFF; DNA: TGTGCCAGCAGCCAAGACGGACAGAACAATGAAAAACTGTTTTTT
V: TRBV20-1; size: few; D: -; J: TRBJ2-7; CDR3: CSARFATGLSYEQYF; DNA: TGCAGTGCTAGATTCGCAACGGGACTTTCCTACGAGCAGTACTTC
V: TRBV5-1; size: few; D: TRBD2; J: TRBJ2-1; CDR3: CASSANWREDNEQFF; DNA: TGCGCCAGCAGCGCTAATTGGCGGGAGGACAATGAGCAGTTCTTC
V: TRBV3-1; size: -; D: TRBD2; J: TRBJ2-1; CDR3: CASSKTWTSVNEQFF; DNA: TGTGCCAGCAGCAAAACCTGGACTAGCGTCAATGAGCAGTTCTTC
V: TRBV6-1; size: many; D: -; J: TRBJ2-3; CDR3: CASRRPGRADTQYF; DNA: TGTGCCAGCAGGCGCCCAGGTCGGGCAGATACGCAGTATTTT
V: TRBV7-2; size: -; D: TRBD2; J: TRBJ2-5; CDR3: CASSLARLASGNQETQYF; DNA: TGTGCCAGCAGCTTAGCGCGCCTGGCTAGCGGGAACCAAGAGACCCAGTACTTC
V: TRBV20-1; size: few; D: TRBD2; J: TRBJ2-3; CDR3: CSARAGLAGGPTDTQYF; DNA: TGCAGTGCTAGAGCGGGGCTAGCGGGAGGGCCCACAGATACGCAGTATTTT
V: TRBV27; size: -; D: -; J: TRBJ2-3; CDR3: CASSSDRADTQYF; DNA: TGTGCCAGCAGTTCGGACAGAGCAGATACGCAGTATTTT
V: TRBV20-1; size: few; D: -; J: TRBJ2-1; CDR3: CSARGTNEQFF; DNA: TGCAGTGCTAGGGGGACAAATGAGCAGTTCTTC
V: TRBV28; size: -; D: -; J: TRBJ1-5; CDR3: CASFRSNQPQHF; DNA: TGTGCCAGCTTCCGGAGCAATCAGCCCCAGCATTTT